Here is one T cell receptor beta chain with its context. It lacks a known antigen. These data belong to a study of T cells expressing NK-cell markers (dated by TCRdb to the early 2020s). In terms of the full investigation: TCR beta-chain repertoires were profiled in sorted CD3+CD56+NKG2C+, CD3+CD56+NKG2C- and CD3+CD56-NKG2C+ T-cell subsets from fewer than 10 donors. Sequencing of the libraries produced 2 x 150 bp reads on Illumina HiSeq 2000/2500, MiSeq or NextSeq. The study sequenced eight donors, all healthy volunteers chosen at random: three men and five women. Seven of the eight sequenced donors were HCMV-seropositive and one was HCMV-seronegative.

HCMV-specific IgG was detected in serum with a commercial ELISA kit to determine HCMV serostatus. Peripheral blood mononuclear cells were isolated from blood by Ficoll density gradient centrifugation. Points the paper makes about the study in general: Those dominant clonotypes were again the most abundant among CD3+CD56-NKG2C+ cells in a few donors, at about 25-65%. In roughly six donors, the dominant CD3+CD56+NKG2C+ clonotypes were among the top 10 CD8+ clonotypes and accounted for about 1.0-7.5% of CD8+ T cells. It remained unclear whether the expanded NKG2C-expressing T cell clones were specific for HCMV antigens.

Looking up the germline V gene (reference sequence) yields CDR1 LNHDA and CDR2 SQIVND. The CDR3 has 12 amino acids, counting the end cysteine and phenylalanine. Nucleotide data are not available. The sequencing machine was an Illumina HiSeq 2000. TCR beta cDNA libraries were prepared using 5'RACE template switching, which introduced a universal primer site and unique molecular identifiers. cDNA synthesis was primed from the TCR beta constant segment, followed by two successive PCR amplification steps. The original methods were these. MIGEC was used to demultiplex reads and group reads by UMI, and MiTCR was used to assemble and quantify clonotypes. To exclude erroneous sequences, any TCR cDNA sequence not supported by at least two reads was discarded. Downstream repertoire analysis used the tcR package, and clonotypes were matched across fractions by CDR3 nucleotide sequence plus V segment. VDJmatch was used to annotate antigen specificity against VDJdb, with one amino acid substitution in CDR3 allowed. Reprocessed by TCRdb, the reads give a single entry per CDR3 protein sequence, without DNA. The V and J calls, along with clone size, are taken from TCRdb and not from the paper's own processing. The table for this sample lists about 460,000 distinct CDR3 sequences. The leading ten clones occupy approximately 1.4% of the sample.

The sample consisted of blood T cells: a sorted CD56 or NKG2C T cell subset, CD4+ or CD8+ T cells, or bulk PBMC T cells (not recorded which). The receptor comes from a woman aged 45-65 years in good health. Donor details come from another sample of the same person, matched by shared clones. The sequence links TRBV19 to TRBJ2-1. This receptor has the CDR3 CASNTGFNEQFF.